This T cell receptor (beta chain) appears in the sequencing data of a study of shared clonotypes between healthy human individuals. The germline gives CDR1 WSHSY, CDR2 SAAADI. J gave up 3 bases and V 6 bases, and 12 bases lay outside the gene matches. This CDR3 is built from 16 residues. General study results and limits: Among non-shared clonotypes, generation probabilities were lower than among those shared by all four donors.

CD45RO-negative cells were positively selected for CCR7, leaving out terminally differentiated effector memory CD45RA+ cells. In replicate PCRs of sorted subsets, 150 to 200 ng DNA, approximately 32,000 T cell genomes, was used. Assay: immunoSEQ multiplex PCR; the TCRdb copy retains only in-frame clones and omits some. The table includes about 2.2 million clones, 93% detected once. Note on this clone: Its specificity is unknown.

Material for sequencing was naive CD8+ T cells from PBMCs. The V call is TRBV10-2, the J call TRBJ2-3; 7 bases align to TRBD1. The TCR sequence derives from a man aged 18 to 35 in good health. Some clones in this sample may be carry-over from other donors' samples. CDR3 in DNA: TGCGCCAGCAGAATCAGAAGGGGGCAGCTGACAGATACGCAGTATTTT. As protein: CASRIRRGQLTDTQYF.